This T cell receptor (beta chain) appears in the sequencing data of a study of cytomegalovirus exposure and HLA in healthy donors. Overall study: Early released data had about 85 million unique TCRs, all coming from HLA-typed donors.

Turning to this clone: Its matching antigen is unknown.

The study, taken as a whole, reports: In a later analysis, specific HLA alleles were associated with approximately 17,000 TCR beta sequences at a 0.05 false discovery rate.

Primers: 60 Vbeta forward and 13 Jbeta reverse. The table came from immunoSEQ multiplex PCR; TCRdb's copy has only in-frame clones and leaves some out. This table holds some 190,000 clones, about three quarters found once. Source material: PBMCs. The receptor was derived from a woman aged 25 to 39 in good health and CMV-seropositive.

The CDR3 protein is CASSLDRGRTQETQYF. CDR3 DNA sequence: TGTGCCAGCAGCTTGGACAGGGGTAGGACCCAAGAGACCCAGTACTTC. The V gene is TRBV5-8, the J gene TRBJ2-5; 7 bases are a match to TRBD1. The germline gives CDR1 SGHTS, CDR2 YDEGEE. Trimming removed 0 bases from V and 1 base from J; junction bases left unmatched: 6. The CDR3 runs to 16 residues. Full variable domain (missing parts from reference TRBV5-8 and TRBJ2-5): EAGVTQSPTHLIKTRGQQATLRCSPISGHTSVYWYQQALGLGLQFLLWYDEGEERNRGNFPPRFSGRQFPNYSSELNVNALELEDSALYLCASSLDRGRTQETQYFGPGTRLLVL.